This paragraph reports one TCR beta chain. Sequencing used immunoSEQ multiplex PCR; TCRdb keeps in-frame clones, though not all of them. Among approximately 77,000 clones listed, around 80% were seen once. These data come from a study of blood T cell repertoires in COVID-19. About the research overall: PBMCs, B-cell-depleted T cells, or T cells provided the cDNA or gDNA that made up the material.

The sequence came from a woman aged 60-70 years with acute or convalescent COVID-19. The sequenced sample was peripheral blood.

This CDR3 reads CASSVALSNTGELFF. The CDR3 DNA sequence: TGTGCCAGCAGCGTAGCACTCTCGAACACCGGGGAGCTGTTTTTT. This rearrangement joins TRBV9 to TRBJ2-2; D call uncertain. This CDR3 spans 15 amino acids. The germline V gene encodes CDR1 SGDLS and CDR2 YYNGEE. V lost 0 bases to trimming and J lost 0 bases, with 6 bases between them.